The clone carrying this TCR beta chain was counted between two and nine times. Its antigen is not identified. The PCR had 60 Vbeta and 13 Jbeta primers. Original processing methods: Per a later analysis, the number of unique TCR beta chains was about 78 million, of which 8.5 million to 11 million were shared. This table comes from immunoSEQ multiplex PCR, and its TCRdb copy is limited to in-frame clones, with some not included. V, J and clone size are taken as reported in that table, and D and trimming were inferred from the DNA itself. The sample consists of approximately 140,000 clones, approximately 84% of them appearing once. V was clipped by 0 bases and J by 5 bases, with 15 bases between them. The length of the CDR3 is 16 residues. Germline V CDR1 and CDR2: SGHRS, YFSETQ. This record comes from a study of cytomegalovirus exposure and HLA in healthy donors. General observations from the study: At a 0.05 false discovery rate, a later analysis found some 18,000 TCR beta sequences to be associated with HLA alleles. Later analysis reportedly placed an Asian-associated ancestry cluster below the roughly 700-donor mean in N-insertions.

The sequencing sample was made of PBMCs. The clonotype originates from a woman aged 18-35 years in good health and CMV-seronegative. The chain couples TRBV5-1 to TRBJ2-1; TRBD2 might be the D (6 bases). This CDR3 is CASSLGYSGAHNEQFF. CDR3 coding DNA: TGCGCCAGCAGCTTGGGTTATAGCGGAGCCCACAATGAGCAGTTCTTC.